Shown below are 11 T cell receptor gamma chains from a single sample sequenced in a study of gamma delta lymphoproliferative disorders and STAT genes. PBMCs from patients and controls supplied the genomic DNA for sequencing. TCRdb processed the multiplex PCR reads again with the CATT caller. The data contain over 800 gamma-chain clones, over 25% of them singletons. The sequenced sample consisted of blood. Receptor source: a human donor in good health.

The V gene is TRGV3, the J gene TRGJ1 or TRGJ2. TCRdb does not report a J gene; here it was assigned by matching the DNA to germline references. V gave up 3 bases and J gave up 9 bases; unmatched junction bases: 8. The CDR3 sequence is 12 residues long. CDR1 and CDR2 (germline): VTNTFY, YDVSTARD (reference sequence). The CDR3 loop reads CATWDLWTKKLF. Written as DNA, the CDR3 is TGTGCCACCTGGGACTTGTGGACTAAGAAACTCTTT.

By sample share, this clone is medium-sized. The chain is built from TRGV5 and TRGJP1. No J segment appears in TCRdb, so it was assigned here by matching the sequence to germline. This CDR3 has 13 residues. The junction had 3 bases not matched to a gene; V was cut back by 1 base and J by 7 bases. Germline V gene lookup returns CDR1 VINAFY and CDR2 YDVSNSKD. The CDR3 loop is CATWDSSGWFKIF. The CDR3 DNA reads as TGTGCCACCTGGGACAGCAGTGGTTGGTTCAAGATATTT.

By share, this clone ranks as hyperexpanded. The V and J genes are TRGV8 and TRGJP2. TCRdb carries no J gene annotation; the J gene was assigned here by matching the DNA with germline. With 2 bases clipped from V and 3 bases from J, the junction kept 3 bases outside the gene matches. The germline V gene encodes CDR1 VENAVY and CDR2 YDSYNSRV. CDR3 size: 14 residues. The CDR3 protein is CATWDMGSDWIKTF. The CDR3 region has the DNA TGTGCCACCTGGGATATGGGTAGTGATTGGATCAAGACGTTT.

In this sample, this clone turned up a few times. The chain joins TRGV9 to TRGJ1 or TRGJ2. Because TCRdb records no J gene, it was assigned here through a match of the DNA to germline. The CDR3 is 14 residues long. Germline values: CDR1 GITISATS, CDR2 ISYDGTV (reference sequence). Trimming took 0 bases from V and 2 from J; bases not matched to a gene: 4. Written as DNA, the CDR3 is TGTGCCTTGTGGGAGGTGCACTATTATTATAAGAAACTCTTT. It specifies CALWEVHYYYKKLF.

This clone turned up a few times. Translating this DNA gives a protein that differs at residue 5 from the TCRdb one, which belongs to a much larger clone; a read error is likely, and the protein shown is this translation. J is TRGJP2 and V is TRGV2. No J gene was available from TCRdb, and it was assigned here by a germline match of the DNA. CDR1 and CDR2 from the germline V gene are EGSNGY and YDSYNSKV. The V segment lost 5 bases and the J segment 3 bases; nucleotides outside the gene matches: 6. The CDR3 runs 14 residues. Here the CDR3 reads CATWGVGSDWIKTF. For the CDR3, the DNA is TGTGCCACCTGGGGCGTGGGTAGTGATTGGATCAAGACGTTT.

CDR3 amino acids: CATWGWVNYYKKLF. CDR3 in DNA: TGTGCCACCTGGGGATGGGTGAATTATTATAAGAAACTCTTT. The chain links TRGV3 to TRGJ1 or TRGJ2. Assignment of the J gene here rests on matching the DNA to germline, because TCRdb gives none. Germline CDR1 VTNTFY, CDR2 YDVSTARD (reference sequence). The V gene end was trimmed by 5 bases and the J gene end by 0 bases; junction bases not matched to a gene: 7. CDR3 length: 14 residues.

This clone is large. The V and J genes are TRGV8 and TRGJP2. Because TCRdb records no J gene, it was assigned here through a match of the DNA to germline. The germline V gene encodes CDR1 VENAVY and CDR2 YDSYNSRV. This CDR3 comprises 13 residues. V was pared by 9 bases and J by 7 bases, with 11 bases of the junction left unmatched. The CDR3 DNA reads as TGTGCCACCCTCCAAGGCGATGATTGGATCAAGACGTTT. This codes for CATLQGDDWIKTF.

Only a few counts were recorded for this clone. This DNA's translation differs at residue 7 from TCRdb's protein, which comes from a much larger clone; a read error is likely, and the protein shown is translated from the DNA. The rearrangement links TRGV4 to TRGJ1 or TRGJ2. TCRdb leaves out the J gene; it was filled in here by matching the DNA to germline. Germline values: CDR1 EGSTGY, CDR2 YDSYTSSV. The V gene end was trimmed by 4 bases and the J gene end by 8 bases; junction bases not matched to a gene: 8. The CDR3 is 12 amino acids. CDR3 in amino acids: CATWDYSHKKLF. DNA for the CDR3: TGTGCCACCTGGGACTACAGTCATAAGAAACTCTTT.

This clone was picked up a small number of times. The identical CDR3 is also encoded by other nucleotide sequences in the sample. The V call is TRGV4, the J call TRGJ1 or TRGJ2. Here the J gene was assigned by germline matching of the DNA, as TCRdb has none. Germline CDR1 is EGSTGY and CDR2 is YDSYTSSV. The CDR3 length is 11 residues. The trim removed 4 bases at V and 5 bases at J, leaving 2 bases unmatched. CDR3 nucleotide sequence: TGTGCCACCTGGGACCATTATAAGAAACTCTTT. Its protein product is CATWDHYKKLF.

The V call is TRGV4, the J call TRGJ1 or TRGJ2. TCRdb leaves out the J gene; it was filled in here by matching the DNA to germline. The CDR3 is made up of 11 amino acids. V lost 8 bases to trimming and J lost 1 base; unmatched junction nucleotides: 2. Looked up from germline, CDR1 is EGSTGY and CDR2 is YDSYTSSV. DNA for the CDR3: TGTGCCACCTCCAATTATTATAAGAAACTCTTT. Residues: CATSNYYKKLF.

This clone is labeled as large. The V call is TRGV10, the J call TRGJP1. Here the J gene came from matching the DNA to germline, since TCRdb omits it. TRGV10 is marked as an open reading frame, function uncertain. The CDR3 totals 16 residues. The J segment lost 0 bases and the V segment lost 8 bases, leaving 10 bases of the junction unmatched. The CDR3 loop is CAAWRTKDTTGWFKIF. The CDR3 coding sequence is TGTGCTGCGTGGAGAACGAAGGATACCACTGGTTGGTTCAAGATATTT.